The rows below give T cell receptor beta chains drawn from one sample of a study of shared clonotypes between healthy human individuals. Profiled with immunoSEQ multiplex PCR; TCRdb holds only in-frame clones, not every one. The repertoire has a few million clones, just over 90% of them found once; the top ten carry roughly 0.15%. The sequenced sample consisted of naive CD4+ T cells sorted from blood. The origin of the receptors is a man in his late teens or twenties in good health. The CDR3 runs from the conserved cysteine through the conserved F or W. Fields, in order: clone size, J gene, V gene, D gene, CDR3 protein, CDR3 DNA. The D gene is left open where the match is weak. Where a row states a size, it is once, few, many or the class of an expanded clone; other rows omit it.

clone_size: once; j_call: TRBJ1-5; v_call: TRBV7-8; d_call: -; cdr3_aa: CASSFAFNSNQPQHF; cdr3_nt: TGTGCCAGCAGCTTTGCATTTAATAGCAATCAGCCCCAGCATTTT
clone_size: -; j_call: TRBJ1-2; v_call: TRBV19; d_call: TRBD1; cdr3_aa: CASSTGQGAKGNYGYTF; cdr3_nt: TGTGCCAGTAGTACGGGACAGGGGGCAAAGGGGAACTATGGCTACACCTTC
clone_size: -; j_call: TRBJ1-4; v_call: TRBV5-4; d_call: -; cdr3_aa: CASSLGRSNEKLFF; cdr3_nt: TGTGCCAGCAGCTTGGGCAGATCTAATGAAAAACTGTTTTTT
clone_size: -; j_call: TRBJ1-2; v_call: TRBV18; d_call: -; cdr3_aa: CASSPPSGDYGYTF; cdr3_nt: TGTGCCAGCTCACCACCGTCAGGGGACTATGGCTACACCTTC
clone_size: -; j_call: TRBJ2-7; v_call: TRBV9; d_call: -; cdr3_aa: CASSVDGGPALGEQYF; cdr3_nt: TGTGCCAGCAGCGTAGATGGAGGGCCGGCCCTTGGGGAGCAGTACTTC
clone_size: -; j_call: TRBJ2-7; v_call: TRBV11-2; d_call: -; cdr3_aa: CASSLSQLRSANFYEQYF; cdr3_nt: TGTGCCAGCAGCTTATCCCAGTTGCGGAGCGCCAACTTCTACGAGCAGTACTTC
clone_size: -; j_call: TRBJ2-2; v_call: TRBV27; d_call: -; cdr3_aa: CASSFPRRARTGELFF; cdr3_nt: TGTGCCAGCAGTTTCCCCCGCAGGGCGCGTACCGGGGAGCTGTTTTTT
clone_size: -; j_call: TRBJ1-6; v_call: TRBV2; d_call: -; cdr3_aa: CASSENGGENSPLHF; cdr3_nt: TGTGCCAGCAGTGAGAATGGGGGCGAAAATTCACCCCTCCACTTT
clone_size: once; j_call: TRBJ2-3; v_call: TRBV29-1; d_call: TRBD2; cdr3_aa: CSVGRTSGRSDTQYF; cdr3_nt: TGCAGCGTTGGGAGGACTAGCGGGAGGTCAGATACGCAGTATTTT
clone_size: -; j_call: TRBJ2-6; v_call: TRBV9; d_call: -; cdr3_aa: CASSVARGLSSGANVLTF; cdr3_nt: TGTGCCAGCAGCGTAGCCCGGGGACTTAGCTCTGGGGCCAACGTCCTGACTTTC
clone_size: -; j_call: TRBJ2-3; v_call: TRBV29-1; d_call: -; cdr3_aa: CSVSGSTDTQYF; cdr3_nt: TGCAGCGTTTCCGGGAGCACAGATACGCAGTATTTT
clone_size: -; j_call: TRBJ1-5; v_call: TRBV27; d_call: -; cdr3_aa: CASSLYAGGNQPQHF; cdr3_nt: TGTGCCAGCAGTTTATACGCCGGTGGCAATCAGCCCCAGCATTTT
clone_size: -; j_call: TRBJ2-7; v_call: TRBV5-4; d_call: TRBD1; cdr3_aa: CASSAIGTGDYSGYYEQYF; cdr3_nt: TGTGCCAGCAGCGCTATAGGGACAGGGGACTACTCAGGTTACTACGAGCAGTACTTC
clone_size: -; j_call: TRBJ2-7; v_call: TRBV10-3; d_call: -; cdr3_aa: CATYEGTGEQYF; cdr3_nt: TGTGCCACCTACGAAGGGACGGGGGAGCAGTACTTC